This entry concerns a single TCR beta chain. This entry is derived from a study of blood T cell repertoires in COVID-19. In the source study's methods: Estimated nucleated cell counts came from reference gene primer amplification. The repertoire was sequenced with immunoSEQ multiplex PCR; TCRdb's copy has only in-frame clones and lacks some. V and J calls and clone size follow that table, whereas D and trimming were derived from the DNA. The data contain approximately 300,000 clones, around 87% of them singletons. This TCR came from a woman aged 50 to 65 with active or convalescent COVID-19. The sample was peripheral blood.

The CDR3 bases are TGTGCCACCTCCCGGGACTACGAGCAGTACTTC. It is translated as CATSRDYEQYF. J is TRBJ2-7 and V is TRBV28; the D gene is possibly TRBD2 (5 bases). There are 11 residues in the CDR3. Germline V CDR1 and CDR2: MDHEN, SYDVKM. V lost 10 bases and J 3 bases, leaving 10 bases between the germline ends. Full variable domain (missing parts from reference TRBV28 and TRBJ2-7): DVKVTQSSRYLVKRTGEKVFLECVQDMDHENMFWYRQDPGLGLRLIYFSYDVKMKEKGDIPEGYSVSREKKERFSLILESASTNQTSMYLCATSRDYEQYFGPGTRLTVT.